Below are 25 T cell receptor beta chains sequenced from a single sample in a study of shared T cell receptors in the human thymus. The method was immunoSEQ multiplex PCR; TCRdb's version includes in-frame clones alone and lacks a portion of them. This repertoire shows 550,000 to 800,000 clones, 80% to 90% found once; its top ten account for 0.008% to 0.011%. The same specimen was also included in a second study, on human thymus T cells.

Source material: thymocytes. The receptors here all came from a girl less than two years old with a congenital heart defect.

About this clone: The sample holds other DNA sequences that translate to the same CDR3. The rearrangement uses TRBV5-6 and TRBJ1-2; 7 bases fit TRBD1. CDR1 SGHDT and CDR2 YYEEEE come from the germline V gene. V was pared by 0 bases and J by 2 bases, with 1 base of the junction left unmatched. The CDR3 extends over 14 amino acids. The CDR3 loop is CASSLDRGNYGYTF. For the CDR3, the DNA is TGTGCCAGCAGCTTGGACAGGGGAAACTATGGCTACACCTTC.

The chain employs TRBV30 and TRBJ1-1; TRBD1 agrees at 7 bases. With V trimmed by 2 bases and J by 0 bases, 9 bases remained unmatched. The CDR3 sequence is 16 residues long. Looked up from germline, CDR1 is GTSNPN and CDR2 is SVGIG (reference sequence). The CDR3 nucleotides are TGTGCCTGGAGTACGGGAAGACAGGGTTTGAACACTGAAGCTTTCTTT. Translated, it gives CAWSTGRQGLNTEAFF.

This clone is a singleton in its sample. This chain uses TRBV6-6 with TRBJ1-5; TRBD1 agrees at 7 bases. V gave up 2 bases and J gave up 5 bases; unmatched junction bases: 6. This CDR3 comprises 15 residues. Germline V gene sequence: CDR1 MNHNY, CDR2 SVGAGI (reference sequence). The CDR3 DNA is TGTGCCAGCAGTTACGCCACAGGGGTAGATCAGCCCCAGCATTTT. Translating it yields CASSYATGVDQPQHF.

The V gene is TRBV12-5, the J gene TRBJ2-1; 7 bases line up with TRBD1. The V segment lost 7 bases and the J segment 5 bases; nucleotides outside the gene matches: 5. CDR1 is LGHNT, CDR2 FRNRAP, per germline. CDR3 length: 13 amino acids. The CDR3 DNA is TGTGCTAGTGCCCCGGGACAGCACAATGAGCAGTTCTTC. The encoded protein is CASAPGQHNEQFF.

The chain has TRBV9 and TRBJ1-2; the D is unclear. The V end was cut by 3 bases, the J end by 6 bases, with 6 bases between. CDR3 length: 11 amino acids. Per germline, CDR1 SGDLS and CDR2 YYNGEE. The CDR3 region is CASSGHNGYTF. The CDR3 DNA reads as TGTGCCAGCAGCGGACACAATGGCTACACCTTC.

The chain carries TRBV2 and TRBJ2-5; maybe TRBD2 (7 bases). The CDR3 runs 13 residues. V was trimmed by 9 bases and J by 2 bases, leaving 13 bases between them. CDR1 SNHLY and CDR2 FYNNEI come from the germline V gene. The CDR3 nucleotides are TGTGCCAGTGTAAGGGGGGGACAAGAGACCCAGTACTTC. The encoded protein is CASVRGGQETQYF.

In its sample, this clone was seen once. The gene calls are TRBV7-2 and TRBJ1-5, with D hard to call. The CDR3 contains 13 residues. Germline values: CDR1 SGHTA, CDR2 FQGNSA. V was pared by 5 bases and J by 6 bases, with 11 bases between. The CDR3: CASSITRVQPQHF. The DNA for the CDR3 is TGTGCCAGCAGCATTACTAGGGTTCAGCCCCAGCATTTT. Full variable domain (outside the CDR3, taken from reference TRBV7-2 and TRBJ1-5): GAGVSQSPSNKVTEKGKDVELRCDPISGHTALYWYRQSLGQGLEFLIYFQGNSAPDKSGLPSDRFSAERTGGSVSTLTIQRTQQEDSAVYLCASSITRVQPQHFGDGTRLSIL.

The chain employs TRBV6-1 and TRBJ2-2, with no clear D. The CDR3 contains 16 residues. With 0 bases removed from V and 6 bases from J, the gap between germline ends came to 14 bases. Germline CDR1 is MNHNS and CDR2 is SASEGT. The CDR3 bases are TGTGCCAGCAGTGAAGCGCGGAGCGTTGGCGCCGGGGAGCTGTTTTTT. Its protein product is CASSEARSVGAGELFF.

The chain combines TRBV25-1 with TRBJ2-5; 7 positions match TRBD1. Germline V lookup: CDR1 MGHDK, CDR2 SYGVNS. V trimming: 2 bases; J trimming: 1 base; junction bases outside the gene matches: 4. There are 15 residues in the CDR3. CDR3: CASSEDRAPQETQYF. The CDR3 region has the DNA TGTGCCAGCAGTGAAGACAGGGCCCCCCAAGAGACCCAGTACTTC.

The chain links TRBV5-6 to TRBJ1-4; D is uncertain. Deletions cut 2 bases from V and 8 bases from J, with 7 bases between. The CDR3 covers 12 residues. Germline V gene sequence: CDR1 SGHDT, CDR2 YYEEEE. The CDR3 region is CASSFQEEKLFF. Written as DNA, the CDR3 is TGTGCCAGCAGCTTCCAGGAAGAAAAACTGTTTTTT.

The chain is built from TRBV7-6 and TRBJ1-1, with a tentative D call TRBD1 (6 bases). CDR1 is SGHVS and CDR2 is FNYEAQ in the germline V gene. CDR3 length: 16 residues. Trimming cost V 6 bases and J 2 bases, with 19 bases left between them. CDR3 DNA sequence: TGTGCCAGCAGGACGAGAGGGGGGGGGAAAAACACTGAAGCTTTCTTT. Its protein product is CASRTRGGGKNTEAFF.

J is TRBJ1-5 and V is TRBV7-2; TRBD1 matches 9 bases. Per germline, CDR1 SGHTA and CDR2 FQGNSA. Germline trimming cut 5 bases from V and 6 bases from J; bases unmatched to any gene: 8. The CDR3 extends over 15 amino acids. CDR3 bases: TGTGCCAGCAGCCAGCGGGACAGGGAGATTCAGCCCCAGCATTTT. Protein product: CASSQRDREIQPQHF.

J is TRBJ2-7 and V is TRBV7-6, with no clear D. V shed 2 bases and J shed 5 bases, with 13 bases lying between them. Germline V gene data show CDR1 as SGHVS and CDR2 as FNYEAQ. The CDR3 consists of 14 residues. The CDR3 sequence is CASSLPAPKNEQYF. The DNA for the CDR3 is TGTGCCAGCAGCTTACCCGCGCCCAAGAACGAGCAGTACTTC.

The chain couples TRBV28 to TRBJ1-1, with D hard to call. Germline V lookup: CDR1 MDHEN, CDR2 SYDVKM. This CDR3 has 14 residues. V was pared by 2 bases and J by 1 base, with 8 bases between. CDR3 in DNA: TGTGCCAGCAGTTTAGGCCAGTCGAACACTGAAGCTTTCTTT. Amino acids: CASSLGQSNTEAFF.

The rearrangement joins TRBV9 to TRBJ1-2; 8 bases match TRBD1. Germline V gene data show CDR1 as SGDLS and CDR2 as YYNGEE. This CDR3 region has 15 residues. V lost 4 bases and J lost 3; bases outside the gene matches: 8. The CDR3 DNA is TGTGCCAGCAGCCCCCGGACAGGGAAGGACTATGGCTACACCTTC. Protein: CASSPRTGKDYGYTF. The full variable domain, completed using reference TRBV9 and TRBJ1-2, is DSGVTQTPKHLITATGQRVTLRCSPRSGDLSVYWYQQSLDQGLQFLIQYYNGEERAKGNILERFSAQQFPDLHSELNLSSLELGDSALYFCASSPRTGKDYGYTFGSGTRLTVV.

This chain connects TRBV6-1 to TRBJ2-7, with 7 bases that match TRBD1. Trimming removed 3 bases from V and 5 bases from J; junction bases left unmatched: 10. This CDR3 spans 15 amino acids. Germline CDR1 is MNHNS and CDR2 is SASEGT. CDR3 sequence reads: CASSDTTGELNEQYF. The CDR3 nucleotides read TGTGCCAGCAGTGATACAACAGGGGAACTCAACGAGCAGTACTTC.

V is TRBV14 and J is TRBJ1-2; perhaps TRBD1 as D (6 bases). The CDR3 is 14 residues long. V shed 4 bases and J shed 8 bases, with 17 bases lying between them. Germline CDR1 is SGHDN and CDR2 is FVKESK. CDR3 nucleotide sequence: TGTGCCAGCAGCCGGAGAACCGGACAGCAAGGCTACACCTTC. Its protein is CASSRRTGQQGYTF.

V usage is TRBV5-8 and J usage is TRBJ1-4, with TRBD1 matching over 7 bases. With V trimmed by 0 bases and J by 5 bases, 4 bases remained unmatched. The CDR3 runs 15 residues. The germline V gene has CDR1 SGHTS and CDR2 YDEGEE. Here the CDR3 reads CASSLVDRPNEKLFF. DNA for the CDR3: TGTGCCAGCAGCTTGGTGGACAGGCCCAATGAAAAACTGTTTTTT.

This clone was found a few times. The rearrangement uses TRBV28 and TRBJ2-5; 7 positions match TRBD1. The CDR3 runs to 16 residues. The V and J ends lost 8 bases and 1 base, in that order; junction bases with no gene match: 13. Germline loops: CDR1 MDHEN, CDR2 SYDVKM. DNA for the CDR3: TGTGCCAGCTCATTTCGAGACAGGGACCTCCAAGAGACCCAGTACTTC. Amino acids: CASSFRDRDLQETQYF. The full variable domain, in which reference TRBV28 and TRBJ2-5 provide the parts outside the CDR3, is DVKVTQSSRYLVKRTGEKVFLECVQDMDHENMFWYRQDPGLGLRLIYFSYDVKMKEKGDIPEGYSVSREKKERFSLILESASTNQTSMYLCASSFRDRDLQETQYFGPGTRLLVL.

This clone has more than one count but fewer than ten. The CDR3 coding sequence is TGTGCCAGCAGTGAAGCGCGTTTACTCTTTGACTATGGCTACACCTTC. This sequence encodes CASSEARLLFDYGYTF. This sequence joins TRBV6-1 and TRBJ1-2; D is uncertain. The ends were cut back, 0 bases at V and 3 bases at J, with 14 bases in the middle. Per the germline V gene, CDR1 is MNHNS and CDR2 is SASEGT. This CDR3 spans 16 amino acids.

The chain employs TRBV2 and TRBJ1-1, with D possibly matching TRBD1 (5 bases). The CDR3 is 11 amino acids. Germline assignment: CDR1 SNHLY and CDR2 FYNNEI. Trimming cost V 9 bases and J 4 bases, with 9 bases left between them. The DNA of the CDR3 is TGTGCCAGTCAGGGAGGCACTGAAGCTTTCTTT. Amino acids: CASQGGTEAFF.

This clone was detected a few times. The gene calls are TRBV19 and TRBJ1-1; TRBD1 matches 7 bases. There are 15 residues in the CDR3. V lost 3 bases, J lost 1 base, and 5 bases stayed unmatched. Germline V gene data show CDR1 as LNHDA and CDR2 as SQIVND (reference sequence). The CDR3 nucleotides read TGTGCCAGTAGTATGGGGACAGAGGGGAACACTGAAGCTTTCTTT. Translating it yields CASSMGTEGNTEAFF.

The chain recombines TRBV14 with TRBJ1-4, with TRBD1 matching 7 bases. The CDR3 consists of 14 residues. Germline V gene sequence: CDR1 SGHDN, CDR2 FVKESK. The J segment lost 9 bases and the V segment lost 1 base, leaving 5 bases of the junction unmatched. The CDR3 sequence: CASSQGGTEKKLFF. In nucleotides, the CDR3 is TGTGCCAGCAGCCAAGGAGGGACAGAGAAAAAACTGTTTTTT.

The CDR3 is CASRGATGGKSNQPQHF. The CDR3 DNA reads TGTGCCAGCAGGGGGGCGACAGGGGGCAAGAGCAATCAGCCCCAGCATTTT. The chain employs TRBV2 and TRBJ1-5, with 10 bases fitting TRBD1. From germline, CDR1 is SNHLY and CDR2 FYNNEI. The V segment lost 6 bases and the J segment 1 base; nucleotides outside the gene matches: 9. The CDR3 covers 17 residues.

The rearrangement links TRBV9 to TRBJ1-4; TRBD1 might be the D (6 bases). Trimming left V 0 bases short and J 4 bases short, with 13 bases between. There are 16 residues in the CDR3. Germline assignment: CDR1 SGDLS and CDR2 YYNGEE. As DNA, the CDR3 is TGTGCCAGCAGCGTAGAGGCCAGCAGGGGTAATGAAAAACTGTTTTTT. Translating gives CASSVEASRGNEKLFF.